These 5 T cell receptor beta chains were sequenced from one sample in a study of stem cell transplantation in POMP-related autoinflammatory disease (dated by TCRdb to the early 2020s). The time point label for this specimen denotes: after hematopoietic stem cell transplant. Libraries were prepared through the immunoSEQ multiplex PCR assay. TCRdb re-hosts the immuneACCESS table, in-frame sequences only. Its copies lack some clones; in the studies checked, an unresolved V gene accounts for under half of them, and the cause for the rest is not known. The sample table records 4,500 to 5,500 clones; under 95% of these occur just once. More than 2% of the sample comes from the top ten. The sequences come from CD8+ T cells from PBMCs, collected after stem cell transplantation. These receptors were obtained from a human patient with POMP-related autoinflammation and immune dysregulation (PRAID). It is possible that, after a transplant, some T cells come from the graft donor.

This clone was counted between two and nine times. V is TRBV5-4 and J is TRBJ1-5; 7 bases match TRBD1. The V gene end was trimmed by 4 bases and the J gene end by 2 bases; junction bases not matched to a gene: 3. Germline assignment: CDR1 SGHNT and CDR2 YYREEE (reference sequence). The CDR3 is 14 amino acids. The CDR3 loop is CASSEDRGNQPQHF. The CDR3 DNA sequence: TGTGCCAGCAGCGAAGACAGGGGCAATCAGCCCCAGCATTTT. Variable domain in full (rest from reference TRBV5-4 and TRBJ1-5): ETGVTQSPTHLIKTRGQQVTLRCSSQSGHNTVSWYQQALGQGPQFIFQYYREEENGRGNFPPRFSGLQFPNYSSELNVNALELDDSALYLCASSEDRGNQPQHFGDGTRLSIL.

V gene TRBV19 combines with J gene TRBJ2-7; TRBD2 matches at 7 bases. The CDR3 is made up of 13 amino acids. J gave up 0 bases and V 10 bases, and 6 bases lay outside the gene matches. The germline CDR1 and CDR2 sequences are LNHDA and SQIVND (reference sequence). The CDR3 nucleotides are TGTGCCACTCGGCGGGAGAACTCCTACGAGCAGTACTTC. The encoded protein is CATRRENSYEQYF.

J is TRBJ1-5 and V is TRBV5-6; possible D gene TRBD1, 5 bases. The V end lost 5 bases, the J end lost 3 bases, and 21 bases lay between the germline ends. CDR1 is SGHDT, CDR2 YYEEEE, per germline. The CDR3 covers 17 residues. The CDR3 protein is CASREWAGRVNNQPQHF. CDR3 coding DNA: TGTGCCAGCAGGGAATGGGCAGGGAGGGTTAACAATCAGCCCCAGCATTTT.

V and J are TRBV9 and TRBJ1-2; no reliable D call. This CDR3 contains 15 residues. V lost 4 bases to trimming and J lost 1 base, with 14 bases between them. Germline V gene sequence: CDR1 SGDLS, CDR2 YYNGEE. CDR3 protein: CASSLRQGDNYGYTF. CDR3 nucleotide sequence: TGTGCCAGCAGCCTACGACAAGGAGATAACTATGGCTACACCTTC. Full variable domain (remainder filled in from reference TRBV9 and TRBJ1-2): DSGVTQTPKHLITATGQRVTLRCSPRSGDLSVYWYQQSLDQGLQFLIQYYNGEERAKGNILERFSAQQFPDLHSELNLSSLELGDSALYFCASSLRQGDNYGYTFGSGTRLTVV.

The chain links TRBV4-2 to TRBJ1-5; D is perhaps TRBD1 (6 bases). CDR1 LGHNA and CDR2 YNFKEQ come from the germline V gene. V lost 5 bases, J lost 8 bases, and 16 bases lay in between. This CDR3 has 14 amino acids. For the CDR3, the DNA is TGTGCCAGCAGCGACCGAGGGGGGATGGAGCCCCAGCATTTT. It encodes CASSDRGGMEPQHF.